The T cell receptor (beta chain) described here comes from a study of cytomegalovirus exposure and HLA in healthy donors. The CDR3 loop spans 15 amino acids. The ends lost 4 bases at V and 4 bases at J; junction bases unmatched: 6. The germline V gene has CDR1 KGHSH and CDR2 LQKENI. Findings and limits, study-wide: In a later analysis, HLA-C alleles had the fewest associated TCRs, DRB1 alleles the most. Most of the CMV-associated TCR beta chains (in a later analysis) appeared to be HLA-restricted.

As concerns this clone: Its antigen is unidentified.

Vbeta (60) and Jbeta (13) primers were used in the PCR. Sequenced by immunoSEQ multiplex PCR; TCRdb stores in-frame clones only, minus some. The table lists some 150,000 clones, roughly 80% of them singletons, with less than 3.5% in the top ten. The V gene is TRBV18, the J gene TRBJ2-7, with 11 nucleotides matching TRBD1. This clonotype was obtained from a woman aged 30 to 39 in good health and CMV-seronegative. The sequencing sample was made of PBMCs. Here the CDR3 reads CASSHRDRGTYEQYF. CDR3 nucleotides: TGTGCCAGCTCACACCGGGACAGGGGGACATACGAGCAGTACTTC.